This T cell receptor (beta chain) is drawn from a study of blood T cell repertoires in COVID-19. Looking at the study overall: The United States, Italy and Spain provided the acute and convalescent COVID-19 samples. T cells, B-cell-depleted T cells, or PBMCs supplied cDNA or gDNA.

As processed by the authors: Using reference gene primer amplification, nucleated cell counts were estimated. The table came from immunoSEQ multiplex PCR; TCRdb's copy has only in-frame clones and leaves some out. V, J and clone size are taken as reported in that table, and D and trimming were inferred from the DNA itself. The sample lists some 78,000 clones, approximately 89% occurring once. Germline V gene lookup returns CDR1 LNHDA and CDR2 SQIVND (reference sequence). The CDR3 runs 11 residues. The J segment lost 15 bases and the V segment lost 3 bases, leaving 3 bases of the junction unmatched. The clonotype comes from a man in his 70s with active or convalescent COVID-19. The sample consisted of peripheral blood. V and J are TRBV19 and TRBJ2-1; 9 bases fit TRBD1. The CDR3 loop is CASSMGQGGFF. DNA for the CDR3: TGTGCCAGTAGTATGGGACAGGGAGGGTTCTTC.